Each of the 5 T cell receptor beta chains below was sequenced from the same sample in a study of shared clonotypes between healthy human individuals. Method: immunoSEQ multiplex PCR; TCRdb's copy keeps in-frame clones and lacks some. This sample yields over 2 million clones, of which 95% are seen a single time; around 0.13% belongs to the top ten. Sequences were obtained from naive CD4+ T cells sorted from blood. Noted subset: CD45RA+ positively selected. These receptors were collected from a man younger than 35 in good health.

The chain carries TRBV5-1 and TRBJ2-1; D call uncertain. V dropped 0 bases and J dropped 5 bases, with 12 bases sitting between them. Germline V gives CDR1 SGHRS, CDR2 YFSETQ. The CDR3 runs to 15 residues. The CDR3 here is CASSLVREIHNEQFF. The CDR3 DNA reads TGCGCCAGCAGCTTGGTAAGGGAAATACACAATGAGCAGTTCTTC.

The J gene is TRBJ2-2, the V gene TRBV6-1; D is unresolved. With 3 bases removed from V and 4 bases from J, the gap between germline ends came to 12 bases. The CDR3 extends over 15 amino acids. CDR1 and CDR2 (germline): MNHNS, SASEGT. CDR3 in DNA: TGTGCCAGCAGTGATACTATAACCATCACCGGGGAGCTGTTTTTT. Its protein product is CASSDTITITGELFF.

V usage is TRBV7-2 and J usage is TRBJ2-1; unclear D gene. The CDR3 covers 12 residues. The V and J ends lost 5 bases and 3 bases respectively, with 5 bases between them. The germline V gene encodes CDR1 SGHTA and CDR2 FQGNSA. This CDR3 is CASSVFYNEQFF. The DNA of the CDR3 is TGTGCCAGCAGCGTGTTCTACAATGAGCAGTTCTTC.

A note on this clone: In the same sample, other DNA sequences code for this CDR3. The genes are TRBV18 and TRBJ1-1, with D uncertain. Germline assignment: CDR1 KGHSH and CDR2 LQKENI. The ends were cut back, 1 base at V and 4 bases at J, with 7 bases in the middle. CDR3 length: 13 amino acids. The CDR3 loop reads CASSPQGGTEAFF. CDR3 nucleotide sequence: TGTGCCAGCTCACCACAGGGCGGCACTGAAGCTTTCTTT. The variable domain in full, completed from reference TRBV18 and TRBJ1-1, reads NAGVMQNPRHLVRRRGQEARLRCSPMKGHSHVYWYRQLPEEGLKFMVYLQKENIIDESGMPKERFSAEFPKEGPSILRIQQVVRGDSAAYFCASSPQGGTEAFFGQGTRLTVV.

Only a few counts were recorded for this clone. The chain employs TRBV5-4 and TRBJ2-7; 9 bases line up with TRBD1. The ends lost 2 bases at V and 3 bases at J; junction bases unmatched: 6. The CDR3 has 15 residues. Germline values: CDR1 SGHNT, CDR2 YYREEE (reference sequence). This CDR3 reads CASSFTGTGNYEQYF. CDR3 DNA: TGTGCCAGCAGCTTCACCGGGACAGGGAACTACGAGCAGTACTTC.